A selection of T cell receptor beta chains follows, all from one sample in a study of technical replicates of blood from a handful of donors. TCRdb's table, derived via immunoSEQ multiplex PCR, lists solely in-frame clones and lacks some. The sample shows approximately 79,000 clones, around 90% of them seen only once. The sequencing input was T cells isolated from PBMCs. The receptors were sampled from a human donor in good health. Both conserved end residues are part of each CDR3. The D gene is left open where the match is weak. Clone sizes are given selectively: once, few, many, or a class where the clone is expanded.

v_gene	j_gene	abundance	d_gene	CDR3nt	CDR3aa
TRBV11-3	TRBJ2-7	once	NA	TGTGCCAGCAGCTCCAGGGGGGCAGGGGACTCCTACGAGCAGTACTTC	CASSSRGAGDSYEQYF
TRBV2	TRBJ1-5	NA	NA	TGTGCCAGCAGTGAAGCGGGGAGGCAGCCCCAGCATTTT	CASSEAGRQPQHF
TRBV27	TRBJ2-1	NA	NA	TGTGCCAGCAGTTTGGACAGCAATGAGCAGTTCTTC	CASSLDSNEQFF
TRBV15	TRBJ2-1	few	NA	TGTGCCACCAGCAGGACAGTGGTTGGGAATGAGCAGTTCTTC	CATSRTVVGNEQFF
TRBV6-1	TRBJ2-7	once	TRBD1	TGTGCCAGCAGCCCCGGCTGGGGACAGGGGTACGAGCAGTACTTC	CASSPGWGQGYEQYF
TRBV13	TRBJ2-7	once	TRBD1	TGTGCCAGCAGCTTAGTGGGACAGAGGTTTCCCGAGCAGTACTTC	CASSLVGQRFPEQYF
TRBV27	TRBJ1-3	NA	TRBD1	TGTGCCAGCAGTTCGGACAGGGAGGGTGGAAACACCATATATTTT	CASSSDREGGNTIYF
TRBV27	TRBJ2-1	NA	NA	TGTGCCAGCAGTTTCCGGGGGAGCTCCTACAATGAGCAGTTCTTC	CASSFRGSSYNEQFF
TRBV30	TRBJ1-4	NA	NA	TGTGCCTGGAGCTACGAACCAAAGGGGGAAAAACTGTTTTTT	CAWSYEPKGEKLFF
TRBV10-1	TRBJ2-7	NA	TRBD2	TGCGCCAGCAGTGAGTCTAGGACTAGCGGGACGGAAGCGTCCGAGCAGTACTTC	CASSESRTSGTEASEQYF
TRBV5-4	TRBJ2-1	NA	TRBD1	TGTGCCAGCAGCTACGCGACAGGGGGAAGTGAGCAGTTCTTC	CASSYATGGSEQFF
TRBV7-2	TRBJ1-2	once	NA	TGTGCCAGCACGAACTTACCGCAGACACTCTATGGCTACACCTTC	CASTNLPQTLYGYTF
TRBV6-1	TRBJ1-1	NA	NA	TGTGCCAGCAGTGAAGCGCTAGGGGGTTTAGGCGGTGAAGCTTTCTTT	CASSEALGGLGGEAFF
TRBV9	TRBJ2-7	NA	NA	TGTGCCAGCAGCGCCTCTCCAGGGTTAAGCTACGAGCAGTACTTC	CASSASPGLSYEQYF
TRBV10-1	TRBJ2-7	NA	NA	TGCGCCAGCAGTGGACAGCGATACGAGCAGTACTTC	CASSGQRYEQYF
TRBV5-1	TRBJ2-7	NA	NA	TGCGCCAGCAGCTTGGCCCAGTACGAGCAGTACTTC	CASSLAQYEQYF
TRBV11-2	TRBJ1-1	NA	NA	TGTGCCAGCAGCCTACAAGGACTGTACACTGAAGCTTTCTTT	CASSLQGLYTEAFF
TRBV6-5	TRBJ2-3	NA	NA	TGTGCCAGCAGTTACGACGGGTCTAGCACAGATACGCAGTATTTT	CASSYDGSSTDTQYF
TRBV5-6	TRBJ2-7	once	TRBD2	TGTGCCAGCAGTCCGGGACTAGCGGTCGCGGAGCAGTACTTC	CASSPGLAVAEQYF
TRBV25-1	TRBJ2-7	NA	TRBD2	TGTGCCAGCAGTGATTTGGGACTAGCGGGAGAAGAGCAGTACTTC	CASSDLGLAGEEQYF
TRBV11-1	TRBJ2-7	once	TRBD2	TGTGCCAGCAGCGGTTTTCTTAGCGGGGTCACCTACGAGCAGTACTTC	CASSGFLSGVTYEQYF
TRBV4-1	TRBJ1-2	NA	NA	TGCGCCAGTCACAACCCGATCGGAGGGGCTCGGGGCTACACCTTC	CASHNPIGGARGYTF
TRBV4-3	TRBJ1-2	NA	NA	TGCGCCAGCAGCCAAGAGTCACAGCCAGGCGGCTACACCTTC	CASSQESQPGGYTF
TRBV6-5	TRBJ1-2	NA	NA	TGTGCCAGCAGCTTAGGGGAGGAAAGTGGCTACACCTTC	CASSLGEESGYTF
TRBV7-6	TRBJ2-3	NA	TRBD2	TGTGCCAGCAGCTTAAACCAGCGGGAGTTGAATACGCAGTATTTT	CASSLNQRELNTQYF
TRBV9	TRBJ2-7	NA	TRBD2	TGTGCCAGCAGCCCCCAGGTTTCGGGAGGGTACGAGCAGTACTTC	CASSPQVSGGYEQYF
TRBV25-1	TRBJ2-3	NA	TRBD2	TGTGCCAGCAGTGCCACACGACTAGCGGGCACAGATACGCAGTATTTT	CASSATRLAGTDTQYF
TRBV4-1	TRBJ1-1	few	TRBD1	TGCGCCAGCAGCCACGTGACAGGGGTGATAACTGAAGCTTTCTTT	CASSHVTGVITEAFF
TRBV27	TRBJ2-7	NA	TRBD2	TGTGCCAGCGGGACTATTTCCTACGAGCAGTACTTC	CASGTISYEQYF
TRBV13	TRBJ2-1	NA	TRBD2	TGTGCCAGCAGCCCCACGGGACTAGCGGGGGACTACAATGAGCAGTTCTTC	CASSPTGLAGDYNEQFF
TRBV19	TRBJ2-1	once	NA	TGTGCCAGTAGTATTACCCTAAGCAATCGCCACTACAATGAGCAGTTCTTC	CASSITLSNRHYNEQFF
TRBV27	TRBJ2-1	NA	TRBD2	TGTGCCAGCAGTTCAGGACTAGCGGGAGACTTCTGGGCCTACAATGAGCAGTTCTTC	CASSSGLAGDFWAYNEQFF
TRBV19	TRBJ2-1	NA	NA	TGTGCCAGTAGCACTTCCCCTTACAATGAGCAGTTCTTC	CASSTSPYNEQFF
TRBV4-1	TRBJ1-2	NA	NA	TGCGCCAGCAGCCAAGATGGCAGAATGTATGGCTACACCTTC	CASSQDGRMYGYTF
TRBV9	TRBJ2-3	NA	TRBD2	TGTGCCAGCAGCACCCAGACGGGAGGGACCACAGATACGCAGTATTTT	CASSTQTGGTTDTQYF
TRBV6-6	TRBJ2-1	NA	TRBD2	TGTGCCAGCAGCGGACTAGCGGGAGTCAATGAGCAGTTCTTC	CASSGLAGVNEQFF